The source of this T cell receptor beta chain is a study of beta chain features in type 1 diabetes. Whole-study context: Cell yields, age and gender were similar between patients and healthy donors. Study-wide points: Reads derived from cDNA could over-represent cells showing high TCR expression. More deletions and fewer insertions at VDJ junctions were found in patients with type 1 diabetes.

Since all of the isolated RNA was reverse transcribed, expressed TCRB transcripts were what got sequenced. Several million reads were obtained on average from naive, central memory and regulatory T cell samples. The repertoire was sequenced with immunoSEQ multiplex PCR; TCRdb's copy has only in-frame clones and lacks some. The sample has approximately 60,000 clones, roughly three fifths seen once; the top ten hold 2.2%. Per germline, CDR1 SGHNT and CDR2 YENEEA. V lost 3 bases and J lost 0; bases outside the gene matches: 7. The CDR3 length is 16 residues. Comment on this clone: What it recognizes is unknown.

This TCR derives from a young woman in good health. Sequencing was done on a sample of Tregs from blood. The chain combines TRBV11-3 with TRBJ2-7, with 8 bases that match TRBD1. The CDR3 region is CASSFRQGTYSYEQYF. CDR3 bases: TGTGCCAGCAGCTTCCGACAGGGGACCTACTCCTACGAGCAGTACTTC. Full variable domain (remainder filled in from reference TRBV11-3 and TRBJ2-7): EAGVVQSPRYKIIEKKQPVAFWCNPISGHNTLYWYLQNLGQGPELLIRYENEEAVDDSQLPKDRFSAERLKGVDSTLKIQPAELGDSAVYLCASSFRQGTYSYEQYFGPGTRLTVT.